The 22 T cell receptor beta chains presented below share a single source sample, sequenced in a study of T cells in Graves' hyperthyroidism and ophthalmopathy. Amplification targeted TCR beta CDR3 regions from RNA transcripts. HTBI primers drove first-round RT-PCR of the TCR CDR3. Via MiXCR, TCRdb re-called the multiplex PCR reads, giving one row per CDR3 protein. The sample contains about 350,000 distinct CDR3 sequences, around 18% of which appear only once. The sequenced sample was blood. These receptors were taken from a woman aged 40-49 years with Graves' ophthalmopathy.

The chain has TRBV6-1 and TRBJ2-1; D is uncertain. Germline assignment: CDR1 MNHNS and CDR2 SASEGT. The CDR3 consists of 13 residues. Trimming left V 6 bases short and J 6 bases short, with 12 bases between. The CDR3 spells CASSLGLGNEQFF. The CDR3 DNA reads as TGTGCCAGCAGCCTCGGTTTAGGCAATGAGCAGTTCTTC.

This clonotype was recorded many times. This CDR3 is CASSPDRVGQPQHF. CDR3 DNA: TGTGCCAGCAGCCCGGACAGGGTCGGCCAGCCCCAGCATTTT. The chain uses TRBV28 and TRBJ1-5, with 8 bases fitting TRBD1. Per the germline V gene, CDR1 is MDHEN and CDR2 is SYDVKM. V lost 6 bases and J lost 7; bases outside the gene matches: 8. This CDR3 has 14 amino acids.

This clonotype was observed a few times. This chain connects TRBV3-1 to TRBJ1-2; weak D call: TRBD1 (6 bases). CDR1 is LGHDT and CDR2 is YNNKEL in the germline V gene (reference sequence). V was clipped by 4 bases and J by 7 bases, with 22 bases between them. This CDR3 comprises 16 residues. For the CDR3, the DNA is TGTGCCAGCAGCCTCGGAAATCCAGGGGTTTGGGGTGGCTACACCTTC. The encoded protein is CASSLGNPGVWGGYTF.

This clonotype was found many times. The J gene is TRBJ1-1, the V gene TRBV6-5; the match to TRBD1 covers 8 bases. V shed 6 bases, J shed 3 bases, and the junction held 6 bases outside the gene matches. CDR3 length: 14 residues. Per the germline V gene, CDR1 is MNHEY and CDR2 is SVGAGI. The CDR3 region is CASRTDRGYTEAFF. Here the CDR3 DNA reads TGTGCCAGCAGGACCGACAGGGGATACACTGAAGCTTTCTTT.

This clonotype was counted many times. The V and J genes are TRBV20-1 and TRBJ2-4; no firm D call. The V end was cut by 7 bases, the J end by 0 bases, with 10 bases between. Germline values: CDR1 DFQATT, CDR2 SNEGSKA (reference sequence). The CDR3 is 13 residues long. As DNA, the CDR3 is TGCAGTGTCGATTCAATAGCCAAAAACATTCAGTACTTC. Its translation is CSVDSIAKNIQYF.

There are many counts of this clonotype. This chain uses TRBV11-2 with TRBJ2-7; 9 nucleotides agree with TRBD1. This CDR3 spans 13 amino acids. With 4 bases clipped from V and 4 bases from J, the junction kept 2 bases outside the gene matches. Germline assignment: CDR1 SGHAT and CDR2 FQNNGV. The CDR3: CASSSTGGYEQYF. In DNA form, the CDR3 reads TGTGCCAGCAGCTCGACAGGGGGGTACGAGCAGTACTTC.

The CDR3 DNA is TGCAGTGCTGATACTAGCGGGAGCTACGAGCAGTACTTC. This gives the protein CSADTSGSYEQYF. This chain uses TRBV20-1 with TRBJ2-7; 11 bases agree with TRBD2. This CDR3 is 13 amino acids long. The ends lost 5 bases at V and 3 bases at J; junction bases unmatched: 3. CDR1 is DFQATT, CDR2 SNEGSKA, per germline (reference sequence).

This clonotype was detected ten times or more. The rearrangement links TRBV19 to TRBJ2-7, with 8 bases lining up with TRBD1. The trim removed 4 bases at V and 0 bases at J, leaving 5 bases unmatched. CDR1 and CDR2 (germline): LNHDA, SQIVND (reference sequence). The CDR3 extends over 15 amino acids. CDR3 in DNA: TGTGCCAGTAGTAACCACAGGGGGAGCTCCTACGAGCAGTACTTC. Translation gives CASSNHRGSSYEQYF.

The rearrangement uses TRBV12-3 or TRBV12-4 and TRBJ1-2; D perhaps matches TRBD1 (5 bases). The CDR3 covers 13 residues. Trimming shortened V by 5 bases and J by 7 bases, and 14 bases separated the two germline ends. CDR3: CASSNTGGSGYTF. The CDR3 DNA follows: TGTGCCAGCAGTAACACAGGAGGGAGTGGCTACACCTTC.

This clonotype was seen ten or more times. The CDR3 DNA sequence: TGTGCCAGCAGCTACAGGGAGGGAGTCTATGGCTACACCTTC. The encoded protein is CASSYREGVYGYTF. V and J are TRBV3-1 and TRBJ1-2, with a possible D match to TRBD1 (6 bases). Germline CDR1 and CDR2: LGHDT and YNNKEL (reference sequence). The CDR3 contains 14 residues. V lost 5 bases and J 4 bases, leaving 14 bases between the germline ends.

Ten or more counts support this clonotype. The CDR3: CASSEAHKSTEAFF. CDR3 DNA sequence: TGTGCCAGCAGTGAGGCGCATAAGAGCACTGAAGCTTTCTTT. The genes are TRBV12-3 or TRBV12-4 and TRBJ1-1; no definite D call. The CDR3 sequence is 14 residues long. The V end was cut by 5 bases, the J end by 4 bases, with 14 bases between.

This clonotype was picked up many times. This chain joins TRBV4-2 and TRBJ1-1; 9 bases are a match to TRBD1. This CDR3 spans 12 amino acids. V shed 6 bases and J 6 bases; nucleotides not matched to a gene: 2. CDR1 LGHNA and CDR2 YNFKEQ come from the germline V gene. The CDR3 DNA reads TGTGCCAGCAGGGGACAGGGCTCTGAAGCTTTCTTT. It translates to CASRGQGSEAFF.

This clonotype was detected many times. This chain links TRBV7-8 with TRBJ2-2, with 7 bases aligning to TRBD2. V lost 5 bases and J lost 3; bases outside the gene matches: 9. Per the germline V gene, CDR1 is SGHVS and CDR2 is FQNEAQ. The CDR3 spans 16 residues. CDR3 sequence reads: CASSLMTSTYTGELFF. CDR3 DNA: TGTGCCAGCAGCCTTATGACTAGCACTTACACCGGGGAGCTGTTTTTT.

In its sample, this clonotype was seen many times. DNA for the CDR3: TGTGCCAGCAGTTTAATGGGTGGGCTCGGAAACACCATATATTTT. Its protein product is CASSLMGGLGNTIYF. The chain has TRBV28 and TRBJ1-3; the D is unclear. Germline CDR1 MDHEN, CDR2 SYDVKM. V was pared by 2 bases and J by 4 bases, with 12 bases between. The CDR3 runs 15 residues.

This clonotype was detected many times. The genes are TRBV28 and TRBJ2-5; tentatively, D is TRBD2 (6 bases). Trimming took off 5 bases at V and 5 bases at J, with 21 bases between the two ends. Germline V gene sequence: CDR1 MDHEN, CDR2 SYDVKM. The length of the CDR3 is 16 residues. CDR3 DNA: TGTGCCAGCAGTCCTATTTTAGCGGAGAGGTGGGAGACCCAGTACTTC. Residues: CASSPILAERWETQYF.

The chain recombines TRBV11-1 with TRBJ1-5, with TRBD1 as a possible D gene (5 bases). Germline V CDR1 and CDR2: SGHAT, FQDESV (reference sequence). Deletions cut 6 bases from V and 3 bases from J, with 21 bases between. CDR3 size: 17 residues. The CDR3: CASSLAMRGGVNQPQHF. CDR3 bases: TGTGCCAGCAGTTTGGCAATGCGGGGGGGGGTCAATCAGCCCCAGCATTTT. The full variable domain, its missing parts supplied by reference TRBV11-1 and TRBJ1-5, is EAEVAQSPRYKITEKSQAVAFWCDPISGHATLYWYRQILGQGPELLVQFQDESVVDDSQLPKDRFSAERLKGVDSTLKIQPAELGDSAMYLCASSLAMRGGVNQPQHFGDGTRLSIL.

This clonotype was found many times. CDR3 in DNA: TGTGCCTGGAGCGGTACAAGGCTTGGGCCCCAGTACTTC. This encodes CAWSGTRLGPQYF. The chain recombines TRBV30 with TRBJ2-5, with unresolved D. The V gene's germline CDR1 is GTSNPN and CDR2 SVGIG (reference sequence). The CDR3 runs 13 residues. V gave up 3 bases and J gave up 9 bases, with 17 bases separating them. Based on the CDR3 plus reference TRBV30 and TRBJ2-5, the full variable domain is SQTIHQWPATLVQPVGSPLSLECTVEGTSNPNLYWYRQAAGRGLQLLFYSVGIGQISSEVPQNLSASRPQDRQFILSSKKLLLSDSGFYLCAWSGTRLGPQYFGPGTRLLVL.

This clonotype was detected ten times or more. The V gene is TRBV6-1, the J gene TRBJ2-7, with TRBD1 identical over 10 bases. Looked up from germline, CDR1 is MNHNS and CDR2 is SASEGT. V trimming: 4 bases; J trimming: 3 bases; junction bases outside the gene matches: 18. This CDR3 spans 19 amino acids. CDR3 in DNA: TGTGCCAGCAGTGGAGGACAGGGGGTAGGATGGCGTGAGTTCTACGAGCAGTACTTC. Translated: CASSGGQGVGWREFYEQYF.

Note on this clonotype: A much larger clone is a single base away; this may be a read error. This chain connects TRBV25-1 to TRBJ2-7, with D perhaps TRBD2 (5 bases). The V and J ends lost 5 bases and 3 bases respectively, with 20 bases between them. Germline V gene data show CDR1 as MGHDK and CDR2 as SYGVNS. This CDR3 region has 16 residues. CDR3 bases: TGTGCCAGCAGTTTCCAACTGGATAGCGAGGTCTACGAGCAGTACTTC. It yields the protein CASSFQLDSEVYEQYF.

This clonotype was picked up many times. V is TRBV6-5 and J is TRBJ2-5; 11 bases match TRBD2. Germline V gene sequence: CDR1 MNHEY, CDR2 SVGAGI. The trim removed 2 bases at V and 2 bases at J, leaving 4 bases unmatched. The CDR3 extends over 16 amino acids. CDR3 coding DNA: TGTGCCAGCAGTTACGGGCTAGCGGGAGGACAAGAGACCCAGTACTTC. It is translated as CASSYGLAGGQETQYF.

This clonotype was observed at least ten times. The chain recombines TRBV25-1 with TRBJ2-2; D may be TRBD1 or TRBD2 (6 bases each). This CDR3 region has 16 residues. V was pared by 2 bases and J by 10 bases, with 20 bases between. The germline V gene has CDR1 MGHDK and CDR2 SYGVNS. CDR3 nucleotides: TGTGCCAGCAGTGAAGCCGAGAGAGGGGGGCTCGAGGAGCTGTTTTTT. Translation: CASSEAERGGLEELFF.

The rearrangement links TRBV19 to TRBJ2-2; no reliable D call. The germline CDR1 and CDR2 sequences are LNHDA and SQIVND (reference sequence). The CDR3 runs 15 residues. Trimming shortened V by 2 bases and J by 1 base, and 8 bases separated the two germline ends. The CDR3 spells CASSILGENTGELFF. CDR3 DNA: TGTGCCAGTAGTATATTGGGTGAGAACACCGGGGAGCTGTTTTTT.